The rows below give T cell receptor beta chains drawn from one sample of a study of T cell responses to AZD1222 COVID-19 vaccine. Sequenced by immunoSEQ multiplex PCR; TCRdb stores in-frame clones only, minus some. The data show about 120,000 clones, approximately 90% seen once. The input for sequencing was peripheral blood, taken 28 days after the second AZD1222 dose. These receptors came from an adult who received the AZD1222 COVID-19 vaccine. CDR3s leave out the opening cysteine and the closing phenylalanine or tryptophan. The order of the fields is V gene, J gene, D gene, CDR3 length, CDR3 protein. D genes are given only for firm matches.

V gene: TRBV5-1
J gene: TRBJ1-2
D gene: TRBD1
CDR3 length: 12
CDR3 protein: ASSLDREVYGYT

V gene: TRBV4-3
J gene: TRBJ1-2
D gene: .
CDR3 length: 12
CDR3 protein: ASSLQGGSYGYT

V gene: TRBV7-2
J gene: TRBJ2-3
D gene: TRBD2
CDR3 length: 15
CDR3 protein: ASSPVGTSVITGTQY

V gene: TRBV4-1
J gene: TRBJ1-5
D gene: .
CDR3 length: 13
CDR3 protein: ASSQEAVRSQPQH

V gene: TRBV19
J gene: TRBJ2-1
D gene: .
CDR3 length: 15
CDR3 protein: ASSTGDSLALYDEQF

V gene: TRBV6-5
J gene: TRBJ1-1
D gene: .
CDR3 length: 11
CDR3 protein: ASRTSGEGEAF

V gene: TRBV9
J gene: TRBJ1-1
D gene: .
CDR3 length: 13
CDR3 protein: ASSVLGEMNTEAF

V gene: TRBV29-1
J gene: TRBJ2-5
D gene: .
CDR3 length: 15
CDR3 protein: SVGLWVAALSQETQY

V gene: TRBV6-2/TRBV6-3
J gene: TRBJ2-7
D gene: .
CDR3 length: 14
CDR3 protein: ASSDARALRNYEQY

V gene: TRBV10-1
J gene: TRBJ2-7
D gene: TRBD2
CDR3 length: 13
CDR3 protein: ASSSGTSGVYEQY

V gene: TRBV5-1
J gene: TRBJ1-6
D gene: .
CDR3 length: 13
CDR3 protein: ASSLGGLTNSPLH

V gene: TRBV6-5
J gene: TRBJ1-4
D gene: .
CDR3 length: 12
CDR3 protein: ASRDTSDKEKLF

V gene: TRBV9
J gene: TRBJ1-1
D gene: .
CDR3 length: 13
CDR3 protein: ASSVGGAMNTEAF

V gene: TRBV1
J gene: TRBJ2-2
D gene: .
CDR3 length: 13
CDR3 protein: TSRKFVGDTGELF

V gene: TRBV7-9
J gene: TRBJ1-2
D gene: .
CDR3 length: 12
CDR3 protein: ASSPRESNYGYT

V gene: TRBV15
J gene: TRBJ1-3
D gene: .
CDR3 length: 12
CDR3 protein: ATSKGNSGNTIY

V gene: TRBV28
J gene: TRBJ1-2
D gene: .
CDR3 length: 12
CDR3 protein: ASSSPSSGDGYT

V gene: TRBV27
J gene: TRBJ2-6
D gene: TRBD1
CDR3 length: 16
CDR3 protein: ASSLSGGTGSGANVLT

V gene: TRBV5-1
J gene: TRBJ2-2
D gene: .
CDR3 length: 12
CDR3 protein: ASSSAVKTGELF

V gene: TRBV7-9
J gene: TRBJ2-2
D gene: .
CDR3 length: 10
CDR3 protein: ASRPRGGELF

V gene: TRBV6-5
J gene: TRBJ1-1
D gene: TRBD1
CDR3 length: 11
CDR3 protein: ASTKPGQGEAF

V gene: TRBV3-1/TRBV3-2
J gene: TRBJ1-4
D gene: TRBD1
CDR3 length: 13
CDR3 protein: ASSPPTGMGEKLF

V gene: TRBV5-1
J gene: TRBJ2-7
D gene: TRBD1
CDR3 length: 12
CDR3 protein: ASSITGGSYEQY

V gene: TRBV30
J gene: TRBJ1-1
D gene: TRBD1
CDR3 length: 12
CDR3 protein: AWSKGGQGTEAF

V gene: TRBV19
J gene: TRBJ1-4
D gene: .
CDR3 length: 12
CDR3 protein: ASSQAAANEKLF

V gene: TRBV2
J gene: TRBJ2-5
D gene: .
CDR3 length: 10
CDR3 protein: ASSEARETQY

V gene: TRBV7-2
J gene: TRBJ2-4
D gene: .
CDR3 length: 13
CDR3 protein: ASSSGTIAKNIQY

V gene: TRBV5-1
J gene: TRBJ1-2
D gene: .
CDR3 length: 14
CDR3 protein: ASSLGQQGSSRGYT

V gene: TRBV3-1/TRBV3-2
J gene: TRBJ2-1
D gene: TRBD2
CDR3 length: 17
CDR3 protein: ASSLQTSGGTGSYNEQF

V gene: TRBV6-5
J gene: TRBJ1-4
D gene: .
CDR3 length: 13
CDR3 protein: ASSYSRPPNEKLF

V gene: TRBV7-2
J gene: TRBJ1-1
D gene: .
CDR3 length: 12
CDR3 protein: ASSHPILGAEAF

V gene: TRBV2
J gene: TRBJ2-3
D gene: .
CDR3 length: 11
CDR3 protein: ASSVYEGDTQY

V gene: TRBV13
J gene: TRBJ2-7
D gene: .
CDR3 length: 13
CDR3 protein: ASSDGVGAQYEQY

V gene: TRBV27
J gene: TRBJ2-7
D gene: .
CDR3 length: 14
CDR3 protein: ASSLKSPRFGYEQY

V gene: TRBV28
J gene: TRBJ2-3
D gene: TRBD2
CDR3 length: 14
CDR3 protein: ASSSPGGGMLDTQY

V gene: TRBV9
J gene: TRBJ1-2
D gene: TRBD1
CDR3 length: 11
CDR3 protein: ASSVVDRVGYT

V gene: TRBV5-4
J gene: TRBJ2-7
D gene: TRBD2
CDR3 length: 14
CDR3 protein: ASSWGGTLGTYEQY

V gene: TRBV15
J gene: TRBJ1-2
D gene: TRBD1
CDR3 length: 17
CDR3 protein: ATSRDQPAAAGGIYGYT

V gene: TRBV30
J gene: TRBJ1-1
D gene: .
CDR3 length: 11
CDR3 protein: AWTGEVGTEAF